The following is a T cell receptor (beta chain) sequence with its context. Sequencing targeted TCR beta in blood CD8+ and CD4+ T cells. Treatment-naive patients with stable or active relapsing-remitting disease were the multiple sclerosis controls. The CD8+ and CD4+ T cells were isolated magnetically using a negative isolation approach, whereas the TEMRA cells were enriched by FACS. The data stem from a study of CD8 T cells in Susac syndrome. V was pared by 2 bases and J by 4 bases, with 5 bases of the junction left unmatched. The V gene's germline CDR1 is LGHDT and CDR2 YNNKEL (reference sequence). This CDR3 is 16 amino acids long. RNA totalling about 0.45 to 1 ug underwent reverse transcription with random hexamers. The TCR beta CDR3 was amplified by immunoSEQ multiplex PCR across 54 Vbeta, 13 Jbeta. MiXCR was run by TCRdb on the immunoSEQ multiplex PCR reads, yielding one entry per CDR3 protein. In the table there are 200,000 to 250,000 distinct CDR3 sequences, about 95% of which are singletons.

V usage is TRBV3-1 and J usage is TRBJ2-3; 11 positions match TRBD2. Material for sequencing was CD4+ T cells from PBMCs. The sequence derives from a human donor with multiple sclerosis. The CDR3 sequence: CASSQRASGGSDTQYF. In nucleotides, the CDR3 is TGTGCCAGCAGCCAACGGGCTAGCGGGGGGTCAGATACGCAGTATTTT.